This TCR beta chain was observed in a study of beta chain features in type 1 diabetes. The study's findings and limits: Lower insertion and higher deletion counts appeared at VDJ junctions in type 1 diabetes patients.

Isolated RNA was reverse transcribed in full, so expressed TCRB transcripts were sequenced. This table comes from immunoSEQ multiplex PCR, and its TCRdb copy is limited to in-frame clones, with some not included. The sample has around 320,000 clones, roughly 15% seen once. Germline CDR1 SGHTA, CDR2 FQGNSA. The V gene lost 3 bases and the J gene lost 0 bases, with 14 bases spanning the gap. The CDR3 runs to 16 residues. CD45RO/CCR7/CD25/CD127/CD95/CD27 staining was used to isolate CD4+ naive, central memory, regulatory and stem cell-like memory cells by sorting. About this clone itself: Its specificity is unknown.

The rearrangement links TRBV7-2 to TRBJ1-1; no reliable D call. The TCR was taken from a young man in good health. The sample consisted of central memory CD4+ T cells from blood. CDR3 in amino acids: CASSFNLISVNTEAFF. CDR3 in DNA: TGTGCCAGCAGCTTTAATCTGATATCGGTGAACACTGAAGCTTTCTTT. Using reference TRBV7-2 and TRBJ1-1 for the parts outside the CDR3, the full variable domain is GAGVSQSPSNKVTEKGKDVELRCDPISGHTALYWYRQSLGQGLEFLIYFQGNSAPDKSGLPSDRFSAERTGGSVSTLTIQRTQQEDSAVYLCASSFNLISVNTEAFFGQGTRLTVV.